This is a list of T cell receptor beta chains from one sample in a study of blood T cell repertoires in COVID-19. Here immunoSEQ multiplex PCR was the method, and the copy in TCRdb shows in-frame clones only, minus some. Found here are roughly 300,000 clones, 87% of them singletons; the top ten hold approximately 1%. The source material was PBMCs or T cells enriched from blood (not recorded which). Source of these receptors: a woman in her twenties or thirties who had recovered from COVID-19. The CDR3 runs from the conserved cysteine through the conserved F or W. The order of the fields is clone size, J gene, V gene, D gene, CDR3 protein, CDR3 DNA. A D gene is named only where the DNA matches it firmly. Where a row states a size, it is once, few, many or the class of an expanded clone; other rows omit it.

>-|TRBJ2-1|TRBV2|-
CASKRGKNEQFF
TGTGCCAGCAAAAGGGGGAAGAATGAGCAGTTCTTC
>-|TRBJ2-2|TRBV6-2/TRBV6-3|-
CASSYPSGVNTGELFF
TGTGCCAGCAGTTACCCCTCAGGGGTCAACACCGGGGAGCTGTTTTTT
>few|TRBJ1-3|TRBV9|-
CASSVEDSDSGNTIYF
TGTGCCAGCAGCGTAGAGGACAGTGACTCTGGAAACACCATATATTTT
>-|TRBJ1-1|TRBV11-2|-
CASSLIRGSGTEAFF
TGTGCCAGCAGCTTAATTAGGGGTTCGGGCACTGAAGCTTTCTTT
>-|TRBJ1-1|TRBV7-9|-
CASSRRGGLSLNTEAFF
TGTGCCAGCAGCCGCCGCGGGGGGCTAAGCCTGAACACTGAAGCTTTCTTT
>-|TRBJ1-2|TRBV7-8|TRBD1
CASSPRDRDYGYTF
TGTGCCAGCAGCCCCCGGGACAGGGACTATGGCTACACCTTC
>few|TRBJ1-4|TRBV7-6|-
CASSLGGPHEKLFF
TGTGCCAGCAGCTTAGGGGGGCCCCATGAAAAACTGTTTTTT
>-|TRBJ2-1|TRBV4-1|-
CASSQDDTSRIYEQFF
TGCGCCAGCAGCCAAGATGACACCAGCAGGATTTATGAGCAGTTCTTC
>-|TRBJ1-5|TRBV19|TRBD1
CASSTTGNQPQHF
TGTGCCAGTAGTACGACAGGGAATCAGCCCCAGCATTTT
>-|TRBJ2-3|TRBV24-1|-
CATTGASTDTQYF
TGTGCCACCACAGGGGCGAGCACAGATACGCAGTATTTT
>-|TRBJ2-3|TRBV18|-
CASSPLQGLTDTQYF
TGTGCCAGCTCACCACTTCAGGGCCTCACAGATACGCAGTATTTT
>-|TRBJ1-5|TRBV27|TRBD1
CASSLTGALWPQHF
TGTGCCAGCAGTTTAACAGGGGCCTTATGGCCCCAGCATTTT
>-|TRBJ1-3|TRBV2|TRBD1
CASSDRGNTIYF
TGTGCCAGCAGCGACAGGGGGAACACCATATATTTT
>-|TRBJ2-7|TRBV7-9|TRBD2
CASSFGGNSYEQYF
TGTGCCAGCAGCTTCGGGGGGAACTCCTACGAGCAGTACTTC
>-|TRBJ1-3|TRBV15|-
CATSRPPGFSGNTIYF
TGTGCCACCAGCAGACCCCCAGGCTTCTCTGGAAACACCATATATTTT
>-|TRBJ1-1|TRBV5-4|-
CASSFDLRGTEAFF
TGTGCCAGCAGCTTCGATCTTCGGGGGACTGAAGCTTTCTTT
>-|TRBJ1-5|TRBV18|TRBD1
CASTGGRRQPQHF
TGTGCCAGCACAGGGGGCAGAAGGCAGCCCCAGCATTTT
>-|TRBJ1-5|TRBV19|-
CASSIVRYSNQPQHF
TGTGCCAGTAGTATCGTACGGTATAGCAATCAGCCCCAGCATTTT
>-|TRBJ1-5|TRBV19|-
CASSFGQPQHF
TGTGCCAGTAGTTTCGGTCAGCCCCAGCATTTT
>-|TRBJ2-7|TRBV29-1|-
CSVEGAGEQYF
TGCAGCGTTGAGGGGGCGGGCGAGCAGTACTTC
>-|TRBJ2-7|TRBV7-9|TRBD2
CASSRGSGGEQYF
TGTGCCAGCAGCCGAGGTTCGGGAGGCGAGCAGTACTTC
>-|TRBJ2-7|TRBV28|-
CASSPLHGGGYEQYF
TGTGCCAGCAGTCCCCTGCACGGGGGAGGCTACGAGCAGTACTTC
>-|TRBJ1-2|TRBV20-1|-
CSASPEGGQYYGYTF
TGCAGTGCTAGTCCGGAGGGGGGGCAGTACTATGGCTACACCTTC
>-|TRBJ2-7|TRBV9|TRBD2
CASSVGGLAGDEQYF
TGTGCCAGCAGCGTAGGCGGTCTAGCGGGGGACGAGCAGTACTTC
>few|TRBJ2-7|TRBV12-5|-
CASGLVGQEVDEQYF
TGTGCTAGTGGTTTGGTAGGGCAGGAGGTCGACGAGCAGTACTTC
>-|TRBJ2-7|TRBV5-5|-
CASSFDGVYEQYF
TGTGCCAGCAGCTTTGACGGAGTCTACGAGCAGTACTTC
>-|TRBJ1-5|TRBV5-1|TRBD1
CASSFSTGEQPQHF
TGCGCCAGCAGCTTCTCGACAGGGGAGCAGCCCCAGCATTTT
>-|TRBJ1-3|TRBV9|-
CASSVADSGNTIYF
TGTGCCAGCAGCGTAGCTGACAGTGGAAACACCATATATTTT
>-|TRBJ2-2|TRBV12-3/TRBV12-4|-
CASSLGAGELFF
TGTGCCAGCAGTTTGGGGGCCGGAGAGCTGTTTTTT
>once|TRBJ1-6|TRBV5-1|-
CASSYEAGLNSPLHF
TGCGCCAGCAGTTACGAGGCAGGGTTGAATTCACCCCTCCACTTT
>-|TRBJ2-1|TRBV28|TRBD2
CASSLWASRGGYNEQFF
TGTGCCAGCAGTTTATGGGCCTCCCGGGGGGGTTACAATGAGCAGTTCTTC
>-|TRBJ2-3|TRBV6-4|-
CASSEQGAGADTQYF
TGTGCCAGCAGTGAACAGGGAGCAGGCGCAGATACGCAGTATTTT
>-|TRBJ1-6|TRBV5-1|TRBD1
CASSLRTGGNSPLHF
TGCGCCAGCAGCTTACGGACAGGGGGGAATTCACCCCTCCACTTT
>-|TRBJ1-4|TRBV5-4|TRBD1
CASTAWGPGQPNEKLFF
TGTGCCAGCACCGCTTGGGGGCCGGGACAGCCTAATGAAAAACTGTTTTTT
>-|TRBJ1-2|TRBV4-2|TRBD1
CASSPPGTGFTDGYTF
TGTGCCAGCAGCCCACCCGGGACAGGGTTTACGGATGGCTACACCTTC
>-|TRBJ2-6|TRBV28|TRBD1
CASSSYRGPGANVLTF
TGTGCCAGCAGTTCATACAGGGGTCCCGGGGCCAACGTCCTGACTTTC
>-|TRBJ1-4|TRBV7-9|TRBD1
CASSTDRGRREKLFF
TGTGCCAGCAGCACCGACAGGGGGCGCCGGGAAAAACTGTTTTTT
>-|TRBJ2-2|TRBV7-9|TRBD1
CASSYRDRETGELFF
TGTGCCAGCAGCTACAGAGACAGGGAGACCGGGGAGCTGTTTTTT
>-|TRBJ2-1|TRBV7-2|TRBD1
CASSLDNRGAEQFF
TGTGCCAGCAGCTTAGATAACAGGGGAGCTGAGCAGTTCTTC
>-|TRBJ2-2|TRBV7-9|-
CASSLALQGTNTGELFF
TGTGCCAGCAGCTTAGCCCTCCAGGGAACGAACACCGGGGAGCTGTTTTTT
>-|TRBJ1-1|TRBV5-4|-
CASSLERPGEAFF
TGTGCCAGCAGCTTGGAGCGCCCAGGGGAGGCTTTCTTT
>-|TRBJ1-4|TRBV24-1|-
CATSDTGEKLFF
TGTGCCACCAGTGATACAGGCGAAAAACTGTTTTTT